These 27 T cell receptor beta chains were all obtained from the same sample, sequenced in a study of spatial heterogeneity in lung cancer. Documented time point: sample taken at primary tumor resection. Study-level points and caveats: Counts that tracked tumor mutation counts were those of expanded intratumoral alpha and beta TCRs.

What these receptors recognize is not known. MiXCR was run by TCRdb on the 5' RACE reads, yielding one entry per CDR3 protein. The sample contains about 5,600 distinct CDR3 sequences, around 4.8% of which appear only once. Source: lung tumor tissue, taken at surgery. These receptors were obtained from a male donor with early-stage non-small cell lung cancer.

Sample share makes this clonotype medium-sized (0.01 to 0.1%). The chain has TRBV5-6 and TRBJ1-5; D might be TRBD1 (5 bases). Trimming took 3 bases from V and 5 from J, leaving 6 bases between them. Germline-derived CDR1 and CDR2 are SGHDT and YYEEEE. The CDR3 is 12 residues long. The CDR3 sequence is CASSWGDQPQHF. DNA of the CDR3: TGTGCCAGCAGCTGGGGGGATCAGCCCCAGCATTTT.

This clonotype was detected many times. J is TRBJ1-5 and V is TRBV7-9; possible D gene TRBD1, 5 bases. The CDR3 extends over 13 amino acids. CDR1 and CDR2 from the germline V gene are SEHNR and FQNEAQ (reference sequence). V lost 2 bases and J lost 7, with 9 bases in between. The CDR3 protein is CASSLQGDQPQHF. In DNA, the CDR3 is TGTGCCAGCAGCTTACAAGGGGACCAGCCCCAGCATTTT. The whole variable domain, filled in from reference TRBV7-9 and TRBJ1-5, reads DTGVSQNPRHKITKRGQNVTFRCDPISEHNRLYWYRQTLGQGPEFLTYFQNEAQLEKSRLLSDRFSAERPKGSFSTLEIQRTEQGDSAMYLCASSLQGDQPQHFGDGTRLSIL.

This clonotype has at least ten counts. The chain combines TRBV20-1 with TRBJ2-1; the match to TRBD1 covers 7 bases. CDR1 and CDR2 from the germline V gene are DFQATT and SNEGSKA (reference sequence). The CDR3 has 15 residues. J was trimmed by 0 bases and V by 4 bases; bases with no gene match: 6. The chain's CDR3 is CSATHRGFSYNEQFF. CDR3 in DNA: TGCAGTGCTACCCACAGGGGATTCTCCTACAATGAGCAGTTCTTC.

This clonotype was seen at least ten times. J is TRBJ2-6 and V is TRBV7-2; possible D gene TRBD1, 5 bases. The germline V gene has CDR1 SGHTA and CDR2 FQGNSA. V was cut by 2 bases and J by 4 bases, with 9 bases left in between. The CDR3 runs 15 residues. The CDR3 loop is CASSLLGAGANVLTF. The DNA for the CDR3 is TGTGCCAGCAGCTTATTAGGGGCCGGGGCCAACGTCCTGACTTTC.

This clonotype came up many times. The chain joins TRBV12-3 or TRBV12-4 to TRBJ1-2; 8 nucleotides align to TRBD1. V trimming: 7 bases; J trimming: 8 bases; junction bases outside the gene matches: 6. The CDR3 has 12 residues. CDR3 sequence: CASKIRGRGYTF. CDR3 nucleotides: TGTGCCAGCAAAATCAGGGGGCGAGGCTACACCTTC.

By share, this clonotype counts as medium-sized (0.01 to 0.1%). The chain couples TRBV21-1 to TRBJ2-4. TRBV21-1 is assigned pseudogene status. The CDR3 has 10 residues. The CDR3 nucleotides are TGTGCCAGCCTAGACGACATTCAGTACTTC. Translating gives CASLDDIQYF.

This clonotype is categorized as large. The chain employs TRBV6-2 or TRBV6-3 and TRBJ1-2, with 9 bases fitting TRBD1. This CDR3 has 13 residues. V shed 7 bases and J 6 bases; nucleotides not matched to a gene: 6. The germline gives CDR1 MNHEY, CDR2 SVGEGT. This CDR3 is CASTATGGNGYTF. CDR3 coding DNA: TGTGCCAGCACCGCGACAGGGGGGAATGGCTACACCTTC.

There are many counts of this clonotype. The V and J genes are TRBV2 and TRBJ2-1; D is unresolved. Trimming took off 6 bases at V and 6 bases at J, with 12 bases between the two ends. The CDR3 is 13 amino acids. Germline V gene sequence: CDR1 SNHLY, CDR2 FYNNEI. The chain's CDR3 is CASSRWLGNEQFF. The CDR3 DNA reads TGTGCCAGCAGCCGTTGGTTGGGCAATGAGCAGTTCTTC.

This clonotype came up many times. V usage is TRBV20-1 and J usage is TRBJ1-5; D call uncertain. CDR1 is DFQATT and CDR2 is SNEGSKA in the germline V gene (reference sequence). V lost 0 bases, J lost 5 bases, and 14 bases lay in between. This CDR3 comprises 15 residues. The CDR3 loop is CSARDVLLGDQPQHF. The CDR3 region has the DNA TGCAGTGCTAGAGACGTCTTATTGGGCGATCAGCCCCAGCATTTT.

In this sample, this clonotype turned up many times. The V and J genes are TRBV4-1 and TRBJ2-3, with 15 bases that match TRBD2. The J segment lost 5 bases and the V segment lost 3 bases, leaving 6 bases of the junction unmatched. This CDR3 is built from 17 residues. Germline V CDR1 and CDR2: MGHRA, YSYEKL. The CDR3 is CASSHWTSGGAGDTQYF. CDR3 in DNA: TGCGCCAGCAGCCATTGGACTAGCGGGGGGGCGGGAGATACGCAGTATTTT.

This clonotype is medium-sized by share. The chain combines TRBV10-3 with TRBJ2-3; D gene uncertain. The CDR3 is 12 residues long. With 7 bases removed from V and 8 bases from J, the gap between germline ends came to 13 bases. The germline gives CDR1 ENHRY, CDR2 SYGVKD. CDR3 protein: CAIIGPAGTQYF. CDR3 coding DNA: TGTGCCATCATCGGTCCGGCAGGTACGCAGTATTTT.

Ten or more counts support this clonotype. This chain connects TRBV7-8 to TRBJ2-5; D unresolved. Trimming stripped 2 bases from V and 5 bases from J, with 6 bases between. The CDR3 covers 12 residues. CDR1 is SGHVS, CDR2 FQNEAQ, per germline. The CDR3, as DNA: TGTGCCAGCAGCTTACAAGGGGAGACCCAGTACTTC. Translation gives CASSLQGETQYF.

Ten or more counts support this clonotype. This chain's CDR3 is CASSLTSGQGRTGELFF. In nucleotides, the CDR3 is TGTGCCAGCAGCTTAACTTCAGGACAGGGGAGGACCGGGGAGCTGTTTTTT. The V and J genes are TRBV7-3 and TRBJ2-2; TRBD1 aligns across 9 bases. J gave up 5 bases and V 0 bases, and 7 bases lay outside the gene matches. CDR1 is SGHTA, CDR2 FQGTGA, per germline. The length of the CDR3 is 17 residues.

This clonotype came up many times. The V and J genes are TRBV12-3 or TRBV12-4 and TRBJ2-4, with D perhaps given as TRBD1 or TRBD2 (5 bases each). V lost 4 bases to trimming and J lost 8 bases, with 15 bases between them. This CDR3 is 14 amino acids long. CDR3 in amino acids: CASSSLGVGDIQYF. As DNA, the CDR3 is TGTGCCAGCAGTTCGTTGGGGGTTGGGGACATTCAGTACTTC.

This chain links TRBV11-3 with TRBJ1-1; possible D gene TRBD1, 5 bases. Trimming shortened V by 1 base and J by 7 bases, and 10 bases separated the two germline ends. Germline V CDR1 and CDR2: SGHNT, YENEEA. The CDR3 is 13 amino acids. The CDR3: CASSLVGRVEAFF. In nucleotides, the CDR3 is TGTGCCAGCAGCTTAGTAGGCAGGGTTGAAGCTTTCTTT.

Ten or more counts support this clonotype. The chain links TRBV12-3 or TRBV12-4 to TRBJ1-1; D is uncertain. This CDR3 region has 13 residues. V dropped 5 bases and J dropped 0 bases, with 7 bases sitting between them. The DNA of the CDR3 is TGTGCCAGCAGTGGTTGGGTGAACACTGAAGCTTTCTTT. It is translated as CASSGWVNTEAFF.

The table lists this clonotype with many counts. This sequence joins TRBV2 and TRBJ2-7; the D is unclear. From germline, CDR1 is SNHLY and CDR2 FYNNEI. V was trimmed by 6 bases and J by 0 bases, leaving 12 bases between them. The CDR3 length is 14 residues. The CDR3 here is CASSPTGISYEQYF. In DNA, the CDR3 is TGTGCCAGCAGCCCGACGGGTATCTCCTACGAGCAGTACTTC.

This clonotype was recorded at least ten times. This chain uses TRBV4-3 with TRBJ2-4, with D unresolved. Germline CDR1 LGHNA, CDR2 YSLEER. The CDR3 contains 15 residues. V dropped 0 bases and J dropped 0 bases, with 6 bases sitting between them. CDR3 in amino acids: CASSQDSLAKNIQYF. In DNA form, the CDR3 reads TGCGCCAGCAGCCAAGATAGCCTAGCCAAAAACATTCAGTACTTC.

This clonotype was detected many times. V is TRBV11-3 and J is TRBJ2-2; TRBD1 is a possible D gene (5 bases). The CDR3 totals 21 residues. CDR1 SGHNT and CDR2 YENEEA come from the germline V gene. Trimming cost V 1 base and J 3 bases, with 27 bases left between them. CDR3 in amino acids: CASSLVGPGIDPGIDTGELFF. CDR3 nucleotides: TGTGCCAGCAGCTTAGTGGGGCCAGGGATTGACCCAGGGATTGACACCGGGGAGCTGTTTTTT.

This clonotype ranks as large. This rearrangement joins TRBV12-3 or TRBV12-4 to TRBJ2-1; 15 bases are a match to TRBD2. Trimming took 6 bases from V and 0 from J; bases not matched to a gene: 9. The length of the CDR3 is 19 residues. The CDR3 here is CASSRGLAGGPSSYNEQFF. CDR3 in DNA: TGTGCCAGCAGCCGAGGACTAGCGGGGGGGCCAAGCTCCTACAATGAGCAGTTCTTC.

There are many counts of this clonotype. This CDR3 reads CASSLPSRDGTYEQYF. The DNA of the CDR3 is TGTGCCAGCAGCTTACCCTCTCGGGACGGTACCTACGAGCAGTACTTC. The rearrangement uses TRBV7-9 and TRBJ2-7; D tentatively reads TRBD1 or TRBD2 (5 bases each). The CDR3 loop spans 16 amino acids. Deletions cut 2 bases from V and 2 bases from J, with 16 bases between. Germline loops: CDR1 SEHNR, CDR2 FQNEAQ (reference sequence).

Many counts were recorded for this clonotype. V usage is TRBV5-1 and J usage is TRBJ1-6; weak D call: TRBD1 (6 bases). With 3 bases removed from V and 5 bases from J, the gap between germline ends came to 12 bases. In germline, CDR1 is SGHRS, CDR2 YFSETQ. This CDR3 has 15 amino acids. The CDR3 region has the DNA TGCGCCAGCAGCTCTAGGACAGTAAATAATTCACCCCTCCACTTT. It is translated as CASSSRTVNNSPLHF.

The chain carries TRBV7-9 and TRBJ2-1; 14 nucleotides align to TRBD2. From germline, CDR1 is SEHNR and CDR2 FQNEAQ (reference sequence). The CDR3 loop spans 19 amino acids. V gave up 3 bases and J gave up 2 bases; unmatched junction bases: 9. The CDR3 DNA is TGTGCCAGCAGCTTTGACGGGACTAGCGGGAGTTTCACCTACAATGAGCAGTTCTTC. Translated, it gives CASSFDGTSGSFTYNEQFF. Full variable domain (missing parts from reference TRBV7-9 and TRBJ2-1): DTGVSQNPRHKITKRGQNVTFRCDPISEHNRLYWYRQTLGQGPEFLTYFQNEAQLEKSRLLSDRFSAERPKGSFSTLEIQRTEQGDSAMYLCASSFDGTSGSFTYNEQFFGPGTRLTVL.

This clonotype was observed many times. This chain links TRBV20-1 with TRBJ2-1; D might be TRBD2 (5 bases). The ends were cut back, 5 bases at V and 8 bases at J, with 22 bases in the middle. CDR1 is DFQATT and CDR2 is SNEGSKA in the germline V gene (reference sequence). The CDR3 extends over 15 amino acids. The CDR3, as DNA: TGCAGTGCTTCCGGGGTAGTTGGGTCCGCGGATGAGCAGTTCTTC. Translation gives CSASGVVGSADEQFF.

This clonotype is judged large. The chain recombines TRBV7-6 with TRBJ2-7; no definite D call. V lost 1 base to trimming and J lost 4 bases, with 8 bases between them. Germline CDR1 reads SGHVS; CDR2 reads FNYEAQ. The CDR3 runs 13 residues. In nucleotides, the CDR3 is TGTGCCAGCAGCTTAGGACCAAATTACGAGCAGTACTTC. Translating gives CASSLGPNYEQYF. The full variable domain, its missing parts supplied by reference TRBV7-6 and TRBJ2-7, is GAGVSQSPRYKVTKRGQDVALRCDPISGHVSLYWYRQALGQGPEFLTYFNYEAQQDKSGLPNDRFSAERPEGSISTLTIQRTEQRDSAMYRCASSLGPNYEQYFGPGTRLTVT.

This clonotype qualifies as medium-sized. This chain links TRBV5-6 with TRBJ1-2; TRBD1 might be the D (6 bases). The CDR3 is 16 amino acids. V shed 1 base and J shed 0 bases, with 13 bases lying between them. CDR1 is SGHDT, CDR2 YYEEEE, per germline. The CDR3 sequence: CASSLRGVGANYGYTF. The CDR3 region has the DNA TGTGCCAGCAGCTTGAGGGGGGTCGGAGCTAACTATGGCTACACCTTC. Drawing the rest from reference TRBV5-6 and TRBJ1-2, the complete variable domain is DAGVTQSPTHLIKTRGQQVTLRCSPKSGHDTVSWYQQALGQGPQFIFQYYEEEERQRGNFPDRFSGHQFPNYSSELNVNALLLGDSALYLCASSLRGVGANYGYTFGSGTRLTVV.

In this sample, this clonotype turned up many times. This chain uses TRBV6-2 or TRBV6-3 with TRBJ2-7; 7 nucleotides agree with TRBD1. Germline V gives CDR1 MNHEY, CDR2 SVGEGT. The CDR3 runs 11 residues. The V gene end was trimmed by 5 bases and the J gene end by 11 bases; junction bases not matched to a gene: 6. The DNA for the CDR3 is TGTGCCAGCAGTGTTCCCGGGACAGAGTACTTC. Translated: CASSVPGTEYF.